These 14 T cell receptor beta chains were sequenced from one sample in a study of blood T cell repertoires in COVID-19. Data came from immunoSEQ multiplex PCR; TCRdb stores just in-frame clones and leaves some out. The table lists around 300,000 clones, about 89% of them singletons, with around 2% in the top ten. Sequenced sample: peripheral blood. The source is a man in his fifties or sixties with acute or convalescent COVID-19.

V and J are TRBV19 and TRBJ2-2, with 12 bases matching TRBD1. This CDR3 has 15 residues. CDR1 and CDR2 (germline): LNHDA, SQIVND (reference sequence). The trim removed 6 bases at V and 7 bases at J, leaving 6 bases unmatched. CDR3 in amino acids: CASRRGQGAVGELFF. The CDR3 region has the DNA TGTGCCAGTAGAAGGGGACAGGGGGCTGTCGGGGAGCTGTTTTTT.

The chain's CDR3 is CASGLGTIGVETQYF. DNA of the CDR3: TGTGCTAGTGGTTTGGGTACCATCGGGGTGGAGACCCAGTACTTC. V usage is TRBV12-5 and J usage is TRBJ2-5, with a weak D call TRBD2 (5 bases). CDR1 and CDR2 (germline): LGHNT, FRNRAP. CDR3 length: 15 residues. The V end lost 1 base, the J end lost 5 bases, and 14 bases lay between the germline ends.

The chain links TRBV3-1 (or the pseudogene TRBV3-2) to TRBJ2-1, with D perhaps TRBD1 (6 bases). This CDR3 contains 16 residues. V lost 1 base and J lost 0, with 10 bases in between. Germline V gene data show CDR1 as LGHDT and CDR2 as YNNKEL (reference sequence). CDR3 sequence reads: CASSQVGRGSYNEQFF. CDR3 DNA sequence: TGTGCCAGCAGCCAAGTCGGCAGGGGCTCCTACAATGAGCAGTTCTTC.

The count of this clone is one. The gene calls are TRBV15 and TRBJ1-5; D not resolved. The CDR3 covers 13 residues. Trimming removed 2 bases at V and 6 bases at J, with 8 bases between. The germline V gene encodes CDR1 LNHNV and CDR2 YYDKDF (reference sequence). CDR3 in amino acids: CATSRQITQPQHF. The CDR3, as DNA: TGTGCCACCAGCAGACAGATAACTCAGCCCCAGCATTTT.

The V call is TRBV27, the J call TRBJ2-1; 7 positions agree with TRBD2. CDR1 and CDR2 (germline): MNHEY, SMNVEV (reference sequence). The V segment lost 3 bases and the J segment 9 bases; nucleotides outside the gene matches: 5. The CDR3 loop spans 13 amino acids. CDR3 loop: CASSFKLAGEQFF. CDR3 sequence (DNA): TGTGCCAGCAGTTTTAAGTTAGCGGGTGAGCAGTTCTTC.

The chain recombines TRBV12-5 with TRBJ1-5, with 9 bases identical to TRBD1. The length of the CDR3 is 20 residues. Germline V gene lookup returns CDR1 LGHNT and CDR2 FRNRAP. V lost 0 bases, J lost 5 bases, and 17 bases stayed unmatched. In DNA form, the CDR3 reads TGTGCTAGTGGTTTGGTATATCCCTCGTATCCGGGACAGGGAGATCAGCCCCAGCATTTT. This sequence encodes CASGLVYPSYPGQGDQPQHF.

About this clone itself: Other nucleotide sequences in the sample specify the same CDR3. The rearrangement links TRBV7-3 to TRBJ2-5; D perhaps matches TRBD2 (5 bases). Germline assignment: CDR1 SGHTA and CDR2 FQGTGA. Trimming cost V 5 bases and J 1 base, with 8 bases left between them. The CDR3 sequence is 13 residues long. CDR3 residues: CASSRGAQETQYF. CDR3 coding DNA: TGTGCCAGCAGCCGGGGAGCCCAAGAGACCCAGTACTTC. Drawing the rest from reference TRBV7-3 and TRBJ2-5, the complete variable domain is GAGVSQTPSNKVTEKGKYVELRCDPISGHTALYWYRQSLGQGPEFLIYFQGTGAADDSGLPNDRFFAVRPEGSVSTLKIQRTERGDSAVYLCASSRGAQETQYFGPGTRLLVL.

The gene calls are TRBV5-1 and TRBJ2-6, with 7 bases that match TRBD1. J lost 0 bases, V lost 3 bases, and 6 bases had no gene match. Looked up from germline, CDR1 is SGHRS and CDR2 is YFSETQ. The CDR3 length is 17 residues. CDR3 protein: CASSYSTGDSGANVLTF. CDR3 nucleotide sequence: TGCGCCAGCAGCTACTCAACAGGGGACTCTGGGGCCAACGTCCTGACTTTC.

The chain carries TRBV11-3 and TRBJ1-2; the D is unclear. CDR1 SGHNT and CDR2 YENEEA come from the germline V gene. The V and J ends lost 1 base and 8 bases respectively, with 11 bases between them. The CDR3 extends over 13 amino acids. The CDR3 region has the DNA TGTGCCAGCAGCTTAGCTTCGGGGAGCGGCTACACCTTC. Translated, it gives CASSLASGSGYTF. The full variable domain, rest sourced from reference TRBV11-3 and TRBJ1-2, is EAGVVQSPRYKIIEKKQPVAFWCNPISGHNTLYWYLQNLGQGPELLIRYENEEAVDDSQLPKDRFSAERLKGVDSTLKIQPAELGDSAVYLCASSLASGSGYTFGSGTRLTVV.

The chain uses TRBV5-1 and TRBJ1-2; 8 bases are a match to TRBD1. V gave up 5 bases and J gave up 8 bases; unmatched junction bases: 5. The germline gives CDR1 SGHRS, CDR2 YFSETQ. There are 12 residues in the CDR3. The CDR3 protein is CASRGQVQGYTF. CDR3 DNA sequence: TGCGCCAGCAGGGGACAGGTGCAGGGCTACACCTTC.

The CDR3 DNA reads as TGTGCCAGCTCACCCTCTAGCGGGGGGGCAGGCACCGGGGAGCTGTTTTTT. Encoded protein: CASSPSSGGAGTGELFF. The V gene is TRBV18, the J gene TRBJ2-2, with 12 bases fitting TRBD2. V was clipped by 3 bases and J by 4 bases; unmatched bases: 6. CDR1 KGHSH and CDR2 LQKENI come from the germline V gene. The CDR3 totals 17 residues.

This clone was detected only once. This chain connects TRBV6-5 to TRBJ2-5; D is possibly TRBD2 (5 bases). The CDR3 spans 14 residues. In germline, CDR1 is MNHEY, CDR2 SVGAGI. V gave up 6 bases and J gave up 0 bases, with 11 bases separating them. The DNA of the CDR3 is TGTGCCAGCAGGAGCGGTCTGTACCAAGAGACCCAGTACTTC. Amino acids: CASRSGLYQETQYF.

The chain combines TRBV7-2 with TRBJ1-5; D remains unclear. Trimming took 1 base from V and 6 from J, leaving 7 bases between them. This CDR3 is 13 amino acids long. From germline, CDR1 is SGHTA and CDR2 FQGNSA. CDR3: CASSLEHSQPQHF. The CDR3 bases are TGTGCCAGCAGCTTAGAGCACAGTCAGCCCCAGCATTTT. Based on the CDR3 plus reference TRBV7-2 and TRBJ1-5, the full variable domain is GAGVSQSPSNKVTEKGKDVELRCDPISGHTALYWYRQSLGQGLEFLIYFQGNSAPDKSGLPSDRFSAERTGGSVSTLTIQRTQQEDSAVYLCASSLEHSQPQHFGDGTRLSIL.

The rearrangement joins TRBV5-4 to TRBJ1-1, with 12 bases matching TRBD1. The CDR3 has 16 residues. In germline, CDR1 is SGHNT, CDR2 YYREEE (reference sequence). The trim removed 4 bases at V and 4 bases at J, leaving 8 bases unmatched. The CDR3 protein is CASSPAGTGGITEAFF. In DNA, the CDR3 is TGTGCCAGCAGCCCTGCGGGGACAGGGGGCATCACTGAAGCTTTCTTT.